This T cell receptor (beta chain) was found in a study of T-cell reconstitution after alpha-beta-depleted transplantation in children. This clonotype was recorded many times. Its matching antigen is unknown. Germline CDR1 reads MNHNS; CDR2 reads SASEGT. With V trimmed by 5 bases and J by 1 base, 5 bases remained unmatched. The CDR3 has 16 residues. Study-level results: When one year had passed after transplant, most T-cell counts and diversity came from newly produced T cells.

As it was prepared, the TCRbeta library received unique molecular identifiers. TCRdb used MiXCR to reprocess the PCR reads, holding one entry per CDR3 protein. The data contain roughly 300,000 distinct CDR3 sequences, approximately 10% of them singletons. This receptor was identified in a male patient aged 2-10 years who had a stem cell transplant for chronic granulomatous disease, so the T cells may come from the graft donor. Sample: peripheral blood, taken 180 days after TCRalphabeta/CD19-depleted stem cell transplant. The V call is TRBV6-1, the J call TRBJ1-3; the match to TRBD1 covers 10 bases. This chain's CDR3 is CASSRTGGFSGNTIYF. CDR3 in DNA: TGTGCCAGCAGTCGGACAGGGGGATTTTCTGGAAACACCATATATTTT.